This TCR beta chain was profiled in a study of T cell repertoires in cytomegalovirus infection. About the research overall: Both a matching HLA type and CMV infection were indicated by public TCR beta signatures.

This clonotype was seen at least ten times. Its antigen is currently unknown. The length of the CDR3 is 16 residues. The germline gives CDR1 DFQATT, CDR2 SNEGSKA (reference sequence). The ends lost 3 bases at V and 1 base at J; junction bases unmatched: 8. In TCRdb, the reads were re-called with MiXCR into one record per CDR3 protein. Of tens of thousands of distinct CDR3 sequences in the sample, more than 3% were seen once. Findings and caveats of the study: HLA-C-restricted CMV clonotypes gave the most frequent clonotype in two of eight donors. The study identified carriers of CMV plus the relevant HLA from cumulative public TCR beta family frequency.

Sequenced input: PBMCs. The clonotype comes from a human donor in good health (CMV status not recorded). Some clones in this sample may be carry-over from other donors' samples. The chain employs TRBV20-1 and TRBJ2-7; 11 bases map to TRBD2. The CDR3 nucleotides are TGCAGTGCTAGCGTTCTAGCGGGAGGAGTATCCTACGAGCAGTACTTC. Its translation is CSASVLAGGVSYEQYF.